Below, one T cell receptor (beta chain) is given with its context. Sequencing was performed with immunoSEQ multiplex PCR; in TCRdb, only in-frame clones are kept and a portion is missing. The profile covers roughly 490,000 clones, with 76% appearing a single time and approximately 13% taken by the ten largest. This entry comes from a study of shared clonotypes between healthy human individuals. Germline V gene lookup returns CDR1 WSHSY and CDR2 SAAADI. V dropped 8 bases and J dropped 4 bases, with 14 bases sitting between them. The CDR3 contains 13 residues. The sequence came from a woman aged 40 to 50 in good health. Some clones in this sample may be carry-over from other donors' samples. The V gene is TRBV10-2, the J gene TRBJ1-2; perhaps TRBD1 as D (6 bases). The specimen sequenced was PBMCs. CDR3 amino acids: CASSYRDSYGYTF. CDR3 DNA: TGCGCCAGCTCCTACAGGGACTCCTATGGCTACACCTTC.